This T cell receptor (beta chain) appears in the sequencing data of a study of shared clonotypes between healthy human individuals. This CDR3 comprises 13 residues. Trimming cost V 11 bases and J 4 bases; bases outside gene matches: 8. CDR1 SNHLY and CDR2 FYNNEI come from the germline V gene. Clones were sequenced by immunoSEQ multiplex PCR, and TCRdb holds only the in-frame ones, with some missing. The sample shows about 450,000 clones, around three quarters of them seen only once. The receptor was derived from a woman between 40 and 50 years old in good health. Some clones in this sample may be carry-over from other donors' samples. The genes are TRBV2 and TRBJ1-5, with TRBD1 identical over 7 bases. Input material: PBMCs. Here the CDR3 reads CASQGEYNQPQHF. The CDR3 region has the DNA TGTGCCTCCCAGGGGGAGTATAATCAGCCCCAGCATTTT. Filled out from reference TRBV2 and TRBJ1-5, the complete variable domain reads EPEVTQTPSHQVTQMGQEVILRCVPISNHLYFYWYRQILGQKVEFLVSFYNNEISEKSEIFDDQFSVERPDGSNFTLKIRSTKLEDSAMYFCASQGEYNQPQHFGDGTRLSIL.